These 29 T cell receptor beta chains came from one sample sequenced in a study of CD8 T cells in ankylosing spondylitis. Study findings and constraints: Roughly eight highly homologous variants made up a TCR beta motif that seemed to typify ankylosing spondylitis blood.

TCRdb passed the 5' RACE reads through MiXCR, listing each CDR3 protein once. In the table there are roughly 90,000 distinct CDR3 sequences, approximately 8.9% of which are singletons. No cognate antigen is known for these TCRs. Specimen: blood, either unsorted or a sorted T cell fraction (not recorded which). The receptors stem from a male donor with ankylosing spondylitis.

This clonotype has more than one count but fewer than ten. The J gene is TRBJ2-7, the V gene TRBV15; TRBD1 matches at 8 bases. The CDR3 loop spans 15 amino acids. V lost 5 bases and J lost 6; bases outside the gene matches: 12. The germline gives CDR1 LNHNV, CDR2 YYDKDF (reference sequence). This CDR3 reads CATSLTGTGGREQYF. The CDR3 nucleotides are TGTGCCACCAGCCTGACCGGGACAGGAGGTCGCGAGCAGTACTTC.

This clonotype has more than one count but fewer than ten. The V call is TRBV20-1, the J call TRBJ2-2, with D tentatively TRBD1 (5 bases). From germline, CDR1 is DFQATT and CDR2 SNEGSKA (reference sequence). The CDR3 has 11 residues. V lost 5 bases and J 6 bases, leaving 7 bases between the germline ends. CDR3 region: CSAPRAGELFF. DNA of the CDR3: TGCAGTGCTCCCAGGGCCGGGGAGCTGTTTTTT.

The chain joins TRBV12-3 or TRBV12-4 to TRBJ2-3; TRBD2 matches at 11 bases. The CDR3 has 16 residues. V was clipped by 5 bases and J by 2 bases; unmatched bases: 6. DNA of the CDR3: TGTGCCAGCAGTACCATAGCGGGAGGGCACACAGATACGCAGTATTTT. Its translation: CASSTIAGGHTDTQYF.

The gene calls are TRBV6-1 and TRBJ2-3, with 10 bases that match TRBD1. The CDR3 sequence is 15 residues long. Germline values: CDR1 MNHNS, CDR2 SASEGT. The V segment lost 2 bases and the J segment 4 bases; nucleotides outside the gene matches: 3. The DNA for the CDR3 is TGTGCCAGCAGTGAATATGGGACAGGGGCAGATACGCAGTATTTT. This translates into CASSEYGTGADTQYF.

This clonotype has only a few counts. CDR3 loop: CASSDYRTGVTDTQYF. CDR3 in DNA: TGTGCCAGCAGTGACTACCGGACAGGGGTTACAGATACGCAGTATTTT. The rearrangement links TRBV6-1 to TRBJ2-3, with TRBD1 matching over 9 bases. The trim removed 3 bases at V and 3 bases at J, leaving 7 bases unmatched. Germline-derived CDR1 and CDR2 are MNHNS and SASEGT. The CDR3 consists of 16 residues.

This rearrangement joins TRBV3-1 to TRBJ2-4; 9 nucleotides line up with TRBD2. Germline V gene data show CDR1 as LGHDT and CDR2 as YNNKEL (reference sequence). The CDR3 sequence is 19 residues long. Germline trimming cut 1 base from V and 0 bases from J; bases unmatched to any gene: 10. The CDR3 coding sequence is TGTGCCAGCAGCCAAGTGTGGGCTAGCGGGATTCTAGCCAAAAACATTCAGTACTTC. Residues: CASSQVWASGILAKNIQYF.

This sequence joins TRBV7-8 and TRBJ2-1; D may be TRBD1 or TRBD2 (5 bases each). Trimming cost V 1 base and J 2 bases, with 6 bases left between them. Germline V gene sequence: CDR1 SGHVS, CDR2 FQNEAQ. CDR3 size: 14 residues. Here the CDR3 reads CASSLGDPYNEQFF. CDR3 nucleotides: TGTGCCAGCAGCTTAGGGGACCCCTACAATGAGCAGTTCTTC. The full variable domain, rest sourced from reference TRBV7-8 and TRBJ2-1, is GAGVSQSPRYKVAKRGQDVALRCDPISGHVSLFWYQQALGQGPEFLTYFQNEAQLDKSGLPSDRFFAERPEGSVSTLKIQRTQQEDSAVYLCASSLGDPYNEQFFGPGTRLTVL.

The rearrangement joins TRBV9 to TRBJ2-1; 10 bases fit TRBD2. This CDR3 spans 19 amino acids. V was clipped by 0 bases and J by 4 bases; unmatched bases: 13. Per germline, CDR1 SGDLS and CDR2 YYNGEE. CDR3 loop: CASSVEIGSSGSRYNEQFF. The CDR3 bases are TGTGCCAGCAGCGTAGAGATAGGGTCTAGCGGGAGCAGGTACAATGAGCAGTTCTTC. The full variable domain, with the rest looked up from reference TRBV9 and TRBJ2-1, is DSGVTQTPKHLITATGQRVTLRCSPRSGDLSVYWYQQSLDQGLQFLIQYYNGEERAKGNILERFSAQQFPDLHSELNLSSLELGDSALYFCASSVEIGSSGSRYNEQFFGPGTRLTVL.

This clonotype was detected many times. The chain couples TRBV11-2 to TRBJ2-7; D call uncertain. Germline-derived CDR1 and CDR2 are SGHAT and FQNNGV. The CDR3 is made up of 13 amino acids. Trimming shortened V by 0 bases and J by 3 bases, and 6 bases separated the two germline ends. DNA of the CDR3: TGTGCCAGCAGCTTAGATTATGACTACGAGCAGTACTTC. This gives the protein CASSLDYDYEQYF.

The rearrangement joins TRBV7-9 to TRBJ2-5, with 10 bases aligning to TRBD1. In germline, CDR1 is SEHNR, CDR2 FQNEAQ (reference sequence). V lost 5 bases, J lost 5 bases, and 11 bases stayed unmatched. This CDR3 is 16 amino acids long. The CDR3 nucleotides are TGTGCCAGCAGCCCGCACGACAGGGGGCTTAAGGAGACCCAGTACTTC. The encoded protein is CASSPHDRGLKETQYF.

This clonotype came up a few times. This sequence joins TRBV29-1 and TRBJ2-7; D is uncertain. The CDR3 length is 14 residues. Trimming stripped 1 base from V and 5 bases from J, with 15 bases between. Germline lookup yields CDR1 SQVTM and CDR2 ANQGSEA. As DNA, the CDR3 is TGCAGCGTTGAAGGTCTGTTGGCTAGGGACGAGCAGTACTTC. Protein product: CSVEGLLARDEQYF.

The chain carries TRBV12-3 or TRBV12-4 and TRBJ1-2; TRBD1 is a possible D gene (6 bases). With 6 bases removed from V and 8 bases from J, the gap between germline ends came to 19 bases. The CDR3 consists of 14 residues. DNA of the CDR3: TGTGCCAGCAGCCTTGCGGTCGGGGGGCGCGGCTACACCTTC. Encoded protein: CASSLAVGGRGYTF.

CDR3 loop: CASSLDRDNEQFF. CDR3 sequence (DNA): TGTGCCAGCAGCTTAGACAGGGACAATGAGCAGTTCTTC. The V gene is TRBV7-9, the J gene TRBJ2-1, with D perhaps matching TRBD1 (6 bases). The germline gives CDR1 SEHNR, CDR2 FQNEAQ (reference sequence). Trimming shortened V by 1 base and J by 5 bases, and 6 bases separated the two germline ends. The CDR3 loop spans 13 amino acids.

This clonotype was counted many times. The V gene is TRBV15, the J gene TRBJ2-1; 8 positions match TRBD1. Germline-derived CDR1 and CDR2 are LNHNV and YYDKDF (reference sequence). The CDR3 consists of 14 residues. Germline trimming cut 5 bases from V and 3 bases from J; bases unmatched to any gene: 3. The CDR3 spells CATSVDRDYNEQFF. CDR3 sequence (DNA): TGTGCCACCAGCGTGGACAGGGACTACAATGAGCAGTTCTTC.

This clonotype came up many times. The V gene is TRBV27, the J gene TRBJ2-1; 9 nucleotides align to TRBD1. The CDR3 totals 17 residues. Germline CDR1 reads MNHEY; CDR2 reads SMNVEV (reference sequence). The V segment lost 0 bases and the J segment 3 bases; nucleotides outside the gene matches: 6. The CDR3 loop reads CASSLSAGTGFYNEQFF. The CDR3 DNA follows: TGTGCCAGCAGTTTATCCGCAGGGACAGGGTTCTACAATGAGCAGTTCTTC.

The genes are TRBV7-9 and TRBJ2-3; D may be TRBD2 (6 bases). The CDR3 has 16 residues. The V gene lost 5 bases and the J gene lost 6 bases, with 21 bases spanning the gap. From germline, CDR1 is SEHNR and CDR2 FQNEAQ (reference sequence). The CDR3 protein is CASSRRDSGLWDTQYF. Written as DNA, the CDR3 is TGTGCCAGCAGCCGTCGGGACTCCGGCCTATGGGATACGCAGTATTTT.

This clonotype was picked up many times. The chain is built from TRBV7-9 and TRBJ1-5, with D perhaps matching TRBD1 (6 bases). The germline gives CDR1 SEHNR, CDR2 FQNEAQ (reference sequence). The CDR3 has 16 amino acids. V was clipped by 5 bases and J by 3 bases, with 17 bases between them. The CDR3 region has the DNA TGTGCCAGCAGCCCCTCTGGGGGGGGCCACAATCAGCCCCAGCATTTT. Amino acid sequence: CASSPSGGGHNQPQHF.

The chain carries TRBV28 and TRBJ2-1, with no clear D. In germline, CDR1 is MDHEN, CDR2 SYDVKM. Trimming stripped 5 bases from V and 8 bases from J, with 16 bases between. The CDR3 consists of 14 residues. CDR3 residues: CASSLRTVGDEQFF. The DNA of the CDR3 is TGTGCCAGCAGTCTCCGGACGGTGGGCGATGAGCAGTTCTTC.

This clonotype has a count of ten or more. The CDR3 bases are TGCAGTGCTAGAGATGGAGGGACTAGCGGGAATATGGGGGAGACCCAGTACTTC. This sequence encodes CSARDGGTSGNMGETQYF. This chain connects TRBV20-1 to TRBJ2-5, with 13 nucleotides matching TRBD2. J lost 5 bases, V lost 0 bases, and 12 bases had no gene match. Germline V CDR1 and CDR2: DFQATT, SNEGSKA (reference sequence). The CDR3 is made up of 18 amino acids.

V and J are TRBV11-2 and TRBJ2-1, with 13 bases that match TRBD2. This CDR3 spans 17 amino acids. The germline V gene encodes CDR1 SGHAT and CDR2 FQNNGV. Trimming at V came to 5 bases and at J to 3 bases, leaving 7 bases not matched to a gene. CDR3 loop: CASSDRTSGGLYNEQFF. The CDR3 bases are TGTGCCAGCAGCGACCGGACTAGCGGGGGTCTCTACAATGAGCAGTTCTTC.

This sequence joins TRBV11-1 and TRBJ2-1; 7 bases are a match to TRBD1. CDR3 length: 16 residues. Germline assignment: CDR1 SGHAT and CDR2 FQDESV (reference sequence). V lost 5 bases to trimming and J lost 6 bases; unmatched junction nucleotides: 13. The CDR3 nucleotides read TGTGCCAGCAGCATCCCGACAGGGTGGGGAGTCAATGAGCAGTTCTTC. Its translation: CASSIPTGWGVNEQFF.

The CDR3 sequence: CASGSGQSKYELLGNEQFF. Written as DNA, the CDR3 is TGCGCCAGCGGATCGGGACAATCAAAATATGAGCTCCTCGGCAATGAGCAGTTCTTC. The chain couples TRBV5-1 to TRBJ2-1; tentative D call: TRBD1 (6 bases). This CDR3 spans 19 amino acids. V gave up 7 bases and J gave up 6 bases, with 32 bases separating them. The germline V gene encodes CDR1 SGHRS and CDR2 YFSETQ. The full variable domain, completed using reference TRBV5-1 and TRBJ2-1, is KAGVTQTPRYLIKTRGQQVTLSCSPISGHRSVSWYQQTPGQGLQFLFEYFSETQRNKGNFPGRFSGRQFSNSRSEMNVSTLELGDSALYLCASGSGQSKYELLGNEQFFGPGTRLTVL.

This clonotype was detected many times. V is TRBV6-5 and J is TRBJ2-1; 7 positions match TRBD1. The V gene end was trimmed by 4 bases and the J gene end by 4 bases; junction bases not matched to a gene: 7. Germline assignment: CDR1 MNHEY and CDR2 SVGAGI. CDR3 length: 15 residues. The CDR3, as DNA: TGTGCCAGCAGTTGCACAGGGGTACTTTACAATGAGCAGTTCTTC. It yields the protein CASSCTGVLYNEQFF.

This clonotype appeared many times. CDR3 DNA: TGTGCCAGCAGCTTGGCAGGGATAGACCTCACAGATACGCAGTATTTT. Its translation: CASSLAGIDLTDTQYF. J is TRBJ2-3 and V is TRBV5-6; D may be TRBD1 (5 bases). V was pared by 0 bases and J by 2 bases, with 13 bases between. The germline CDR1 and CDR2 sequences are SGHDT and YYEEEE. The CDR3 extends over 16 amino acids.

This clonotype was counted between two and nine times. The genes are TRBV5-1 and TRBJ1-5, with 8 bases lining up with TRBD1. Germline V lookup: CDR1 SGHRS, CDR2 YFSETQ. Unmatched junction bases numbered 14, after V lost 3 bases and J lost 12 bases. CDR3 length: 15 residues. This chain's CDR3 is CASSSGTGPFANQHF. Written as DNA, the CDR3 is TGCGCCAGCAGCTCGGGGACAGGCCCGTTCGCGAACCAGCATTTT.

The sample holds many counts of this clonotype. This chain links TRBV5-6 with TRBJ2-1; 11 positions agree with TRBD2. The V segment lost 0 bases and the J segment 7 bases; nucleotides outside the gene matches: 6. Germline V gives CDR1 SGHDT, CDR2 YYEEEE. This CDR3 has 16 amino acids. The CDR3 reads CASSLELAGVRNEQFF. The CDR3 region has the DNA TGTGCCAGCAGCTTGGAACTAGCGGGAGTGCGAAATGAGCAGTTCTTC.

By its share, this clonotype is medium-sized. This sequence joins TRBV27 and TRBJ2-1; 11 bases fit TRBD1. CDR3 length: 16 amino acids. V was clipped by 3 bases and J by 7 bases; unmatched bases: 8. Germline CDR1 is MNHEY and CDR2 is SMNVEV (reference sequence). In nucleotides, the CDR3 is TGTGCCAGCAGTTTGTACCCGGGACAGGGGGATAATGAGCAGTTCTTC. Amino acid sequence: CASSLYPGQGDNEQFF.

The chain carries TRBV27 and TRBJ2-1; 7 nucleotides align to TRBD2. Germline CDR1 MNHEY, CDR2 SMNVEV (reference sequence). After removal of 7 bases from V and 8 bases from J, the junction contained 11 bases not matched to a gene. The CDR3 contains 14 residues. This CDR3 reads CASTTGEGRDEQFF. Written as DNA, the CDR3 is TGTGCCAGCACGACGGGGGAGGGCAGAGATGAGCAGTTCTTC.

In this sample, this clonotype turned up many times. This rearrangement joins TRBV27 to TRBJ1-3, with D possibly matching TRBD1 (6 bases). Germline V gives CDR1 MNHEY, CDR2 SMNVEV (reference sequence). CDR3 length: 15 amino acids. The V and J ends lost 2 bases and 2 bases respectively, with 10 bases between them. The CDR3 sequence is CASSLGQGTGNTIYF. CDR3 DNA sequence: TGTGCCAGCAGTTTAGGGCAGGGGACTGGAAACACCATATATTTT.